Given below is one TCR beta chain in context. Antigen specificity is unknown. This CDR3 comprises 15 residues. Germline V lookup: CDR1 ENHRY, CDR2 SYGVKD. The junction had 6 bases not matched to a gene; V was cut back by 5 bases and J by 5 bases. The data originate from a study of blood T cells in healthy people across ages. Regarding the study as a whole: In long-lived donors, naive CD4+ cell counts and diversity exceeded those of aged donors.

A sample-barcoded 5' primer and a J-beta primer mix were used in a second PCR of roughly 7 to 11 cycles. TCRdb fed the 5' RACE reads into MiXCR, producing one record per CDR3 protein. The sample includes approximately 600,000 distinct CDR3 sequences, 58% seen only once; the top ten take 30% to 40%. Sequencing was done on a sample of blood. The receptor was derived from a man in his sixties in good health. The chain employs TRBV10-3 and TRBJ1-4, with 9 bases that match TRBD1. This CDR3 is CAISTGQGLNEKLFF. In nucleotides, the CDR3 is TGTGCCATCAGTACGGGACAGGGTTTGAATGAAAAACTGTTTTTT.